This is a list of T cell receptor beta chains from one sample in a study of blood T cell repertoires in COVID-19. The table came from immunoSEQ multiplex PCR; TCRdb's copy has only in-frame clones and leaves some out. Among about 140,000 clones, roughly 80% were seen once, and the ten largest hold 8%. The sample consisted of peripheral blood. These receptors were taken from a human donor in a cohort sampled during active COVID-19. Each CDR3 is given with its conserved first and last residue. D genes are given only for firm matches. Part of the rows lack a size; the others show once, few, many or a class for expanded clones.

CDR3 length	clone size	V gene	J gene	D gene	CDR3 DNA	CDR3 protein
15	NA	TRBV10-2	TRBJ2-6	NA	TGCGCCAGCACCAGACAGTACTCTGGGGCCAACGTCCTGACTTTC	CASTRQYSGANVLTF
14	NA	TRBV18	TRBJ1-6	NA	TGTGCCAGCTCACTGGGAGTTTTAAATTCACCCCTCCACTTT	CASSLGVLNSPLHF
12	few	TRBV3-1/TRBV3-2	TRBJ1-1	NA	TGTGCCAGCAGCCGGCAGGACACTGAAGCTTTCTTT	CASSRQDTEAFF
15	NA	TRBV9	TRBJ2-1	TRBD1	TGTGCCAGCAGCGTGGGGGACAGGGGGAACAATGAGCAGTTCTTC	CASSVGDRGNNEQFF
14	NA	TRBV19	TRBJ1-6	TRBD1	TGTGCCAGTAGTACCGACAGGGGGAATTCACCCCTCCACTTT	CASSTDRGNSPLHF
15	NA	TRBV2	TRBJ2-3	NA	TGTGCCAGCAGTGAAGTACCAGGGCGCACAGATACGCAGTATTTT	CASSEVPGRTDTQYF
16	NA	TRBV19	TRBJ2-1	TRBD2	TGTGCCAGTAGTGTCCGGAGCGGGGGGAGGGGCAATGAGCAGTTCTTC	CASSVRSGGRGNEQFF
18	NA	TRBV5-6	TRBJ2-3	NA	TGTGCCAGCAGCTTGGCGATTTCGGCGGGGAGACGGGGAGATACGCAGTATTTT	CASSLAISAGRRGDTQYF
15	NA	TRBV11-2	TRBJ1-1	NA	TGTGCCAGCAGGCAGGCGGGGACTCGCAACACTGAAGCTTTCTTT	CASRQAGTRNTEAFF
15	NA	TRBV4-1	TRBJ1-5	NA	TGCGCCAGCAGCCTCGAGGGAGCTAGCAATCAGCCCCAGCATTTT	CASSLEGASNQPQHF
14	NA	TRBV5-1	TRBJ2-7	TRBD1	TGCGCCAGCAGCCCGGGACAGGGGCTAAACGAGCAGTACTTC	CASSPGQGLNEQYF
13	NA	TRBV9	TRBJ2-1	NA	TGTGCCAGCTCCTGGACTTCCAACAATGAGCAGTTCTTC	CASSWTSNNEQFF
16	NA	TRBV3-1/TRBV3-2	TRBJ2-3	NA	TGTGCCAGCAGCCTAACCGGGACTTCACTCACAGATACGCAGTATTTT	CASSLTGTSLTDTQYF
13	NA	TRBV12-5	TRBJ1-1	TRBD1	TGTGCTAGTCTGGGACAGGGAATCACTGAAGCTTTCTTT	CASLGQGITEAFF
15	NA	TRBV18	TRBJ1-3	TRBD1	TGTGCCAGCTCACCGTCTACAGGGGCAGGAAACACCATATATTTT	CASSPSTGAGNTIYF
14	NA	TRBV6-5	TRBJ1-1	TRBD1	TGTGCCAGCACCGACGGGACAGCTAACACTGAAGCTTTCTTT	CASTDGTANTEAFF
15	NA	TRBV11-2	TRBJ2-7	NA	NA	CASSLVGSGSDHKYF
13	NA	TRBV2	TRBJ1-4	NA	TGTGCCAGCAGTGAAGGGGAGGGTTTAAAACTGTTTTTT	CASSEGEGLKLFF
14	NA	TRBV5-1	TRBJ2-5	TRBD2	TGCGCCAGCAGCTTGGGGGAGGGCTTTGAGACCCAGTACTTC	CASSLGEGFETQYF
14	NA	TRBV7-2	TRBJ2-7	NA	TGTGCCAGCAGCCCAGGGGACCGTTCCTACGAGCAGTACTTC	CASSPGDRSYEQYF
14	NA	TRBV3-1/TRBV3-2	TRBJ1-1	NA	TGTGCCAGCAGCTCTGTTCCGGCGGGGGCTGAAGCTTTCTTT	CASSSVPAGAEAFF
12	NA	TRBV18	TRBJ1-2	TRBD1	TGTGCCAGCACCGGGACAGGGGACGGCTACACCTTC	CASTGTGDGYTF
14	NA	TRBV5-6	TRBJ2-3	TRBD2	TGTGCCAGCAGCTCGGGGGGACGCACAGATACGCAGTATTTT	CASSSGGRTDTQYF